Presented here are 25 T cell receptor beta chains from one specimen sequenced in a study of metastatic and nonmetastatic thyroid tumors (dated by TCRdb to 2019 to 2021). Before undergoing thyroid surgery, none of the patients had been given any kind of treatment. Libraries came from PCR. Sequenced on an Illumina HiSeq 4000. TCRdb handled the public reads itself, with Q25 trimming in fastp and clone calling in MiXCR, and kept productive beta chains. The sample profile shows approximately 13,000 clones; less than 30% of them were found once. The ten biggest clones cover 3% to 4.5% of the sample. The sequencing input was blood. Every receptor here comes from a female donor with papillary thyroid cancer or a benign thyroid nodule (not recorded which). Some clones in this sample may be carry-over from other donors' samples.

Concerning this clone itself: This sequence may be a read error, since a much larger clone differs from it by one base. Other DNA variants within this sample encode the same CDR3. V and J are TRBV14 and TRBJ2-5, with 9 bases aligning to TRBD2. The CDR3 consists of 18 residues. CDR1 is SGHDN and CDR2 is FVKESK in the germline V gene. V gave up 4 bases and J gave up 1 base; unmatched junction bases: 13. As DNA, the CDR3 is TGTGCCAGCAGCCGACGATTAGCGGGGGCTGGGGTCCAAGAGACCCAGTACTTC. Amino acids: CASSRRLAGAGVQETQYF. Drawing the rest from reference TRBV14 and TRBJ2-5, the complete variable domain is EAGVTQFPSHSVIEKGQTVTLRCDPISGHDNLYWYRRVMGKEIKFLLHFVKESKQDESGMPNNRFLAERTGGTYSTLKVQPAELEDSGVYFCASSRRLAGAGVQETQYFGPGTRLLVL.

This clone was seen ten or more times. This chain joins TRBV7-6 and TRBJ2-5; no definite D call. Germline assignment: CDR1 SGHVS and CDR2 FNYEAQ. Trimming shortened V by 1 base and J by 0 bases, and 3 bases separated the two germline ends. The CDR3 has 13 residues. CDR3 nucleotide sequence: TGTGCCAGCAGCTTAGAGTACCAAGAGACCCAGTACTTC. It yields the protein CASSLEYQETQYF. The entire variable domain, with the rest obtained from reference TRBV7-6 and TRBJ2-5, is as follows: GAGVSQSPRYKVTKRGQDVALRCDPISGHVSLYWYRQALGQGPEFLTYFNYEAQQDKSGLPNDRFSAERPEGSISTLTIQRTEQRDSAMYRCASSLEYQETQYFGPGTRLLVL.

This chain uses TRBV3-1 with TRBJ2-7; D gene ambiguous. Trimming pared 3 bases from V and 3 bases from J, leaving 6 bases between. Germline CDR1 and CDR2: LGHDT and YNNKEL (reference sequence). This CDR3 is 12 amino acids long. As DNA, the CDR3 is TGTGCCAGCAGCCAGAGCCTCTACGAGCAGTACTTC. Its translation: CASSQSLYEQYF.

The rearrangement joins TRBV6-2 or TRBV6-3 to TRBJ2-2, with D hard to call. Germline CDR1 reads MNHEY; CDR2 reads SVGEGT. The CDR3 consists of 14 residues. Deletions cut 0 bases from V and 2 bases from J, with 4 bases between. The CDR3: CASSYSPNTGELFF. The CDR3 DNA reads TGTGCCAGCAGTTACTCCCCAAACACCGGGGAGCTGTTTTTT.

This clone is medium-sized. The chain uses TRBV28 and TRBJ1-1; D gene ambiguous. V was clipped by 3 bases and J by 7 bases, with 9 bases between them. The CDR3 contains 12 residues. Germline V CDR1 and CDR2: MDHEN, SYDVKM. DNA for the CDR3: TGTGCCAGCAGTTTGATTGGATATGAAGCTTTCTTT. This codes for CASSLIGYEAFF.

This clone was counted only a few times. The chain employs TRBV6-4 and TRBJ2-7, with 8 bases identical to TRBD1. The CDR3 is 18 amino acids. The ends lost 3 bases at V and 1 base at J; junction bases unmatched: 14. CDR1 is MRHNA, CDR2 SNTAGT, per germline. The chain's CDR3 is CASSDCKIPGQESYEQYF. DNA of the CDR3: TGTGCCAGCAGTGATTGTAAGATTCCGGGACAGGAGTCCTACGAGCAGTACTTC.

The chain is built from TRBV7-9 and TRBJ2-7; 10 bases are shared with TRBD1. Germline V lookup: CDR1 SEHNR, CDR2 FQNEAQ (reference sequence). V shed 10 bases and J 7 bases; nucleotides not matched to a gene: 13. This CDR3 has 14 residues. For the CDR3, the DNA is TGTGCCACCGAACGGGACAGGGGCCCTCGGGAGCAGTACTTC. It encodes CATERDRGPREQYF.

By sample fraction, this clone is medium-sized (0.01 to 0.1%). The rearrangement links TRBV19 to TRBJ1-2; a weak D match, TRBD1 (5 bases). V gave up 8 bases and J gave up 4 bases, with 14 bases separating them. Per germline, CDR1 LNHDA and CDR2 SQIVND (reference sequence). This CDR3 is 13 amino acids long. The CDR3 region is CASHKGRGYGYTF. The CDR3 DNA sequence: TGTGCCAGTCACAAGGGGAGGGGCTATGGCTACACCTTC.

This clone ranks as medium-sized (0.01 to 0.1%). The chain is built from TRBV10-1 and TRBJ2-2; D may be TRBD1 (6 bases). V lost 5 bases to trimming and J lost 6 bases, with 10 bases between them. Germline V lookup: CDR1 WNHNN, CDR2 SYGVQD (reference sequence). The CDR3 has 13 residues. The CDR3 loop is CASSKTGSGELFF. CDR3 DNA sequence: TGCGCCAGCAGTAAGACAGGATCCGGGGAGCTGTTTTTT.

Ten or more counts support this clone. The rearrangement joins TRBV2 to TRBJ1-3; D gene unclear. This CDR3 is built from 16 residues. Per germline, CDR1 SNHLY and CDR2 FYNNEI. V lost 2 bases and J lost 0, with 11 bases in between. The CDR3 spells CASSELEPSSGNTIYF. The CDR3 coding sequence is TGTGCCAGCAGTGAACTTGAACCCAGCTCTGGAAACACCATATATTTT. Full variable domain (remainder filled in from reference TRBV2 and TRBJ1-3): EPEVTQTPSHQVTQMGQEVILRCVPISNHLYFYWYRQILGQKVEFLVSFYNNEISEKSEIFDDQFSVERPDGSNFTLKIRSTKLEDSAMYFCASSELEPSSGNTIYFGEGSWLTVV.

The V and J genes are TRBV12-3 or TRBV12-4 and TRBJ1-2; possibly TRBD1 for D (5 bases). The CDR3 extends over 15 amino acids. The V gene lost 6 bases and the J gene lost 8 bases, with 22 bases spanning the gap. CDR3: CASSSSPGGDEGYTF. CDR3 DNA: TGTGCCAGCAGCTCAAGTCCGGGGGGGGATGAAGGCTACACCTTC.

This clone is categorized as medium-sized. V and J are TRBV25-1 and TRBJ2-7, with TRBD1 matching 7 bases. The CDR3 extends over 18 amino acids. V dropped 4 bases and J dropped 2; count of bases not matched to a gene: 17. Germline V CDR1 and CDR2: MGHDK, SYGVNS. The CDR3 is CASSGKSWGAGGTYEQYF. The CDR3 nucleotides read TGTGCCAGCAGTGGCAAAAGTTGGGGCGCAGGGGGAACCTACGAGCAGTACTTC.

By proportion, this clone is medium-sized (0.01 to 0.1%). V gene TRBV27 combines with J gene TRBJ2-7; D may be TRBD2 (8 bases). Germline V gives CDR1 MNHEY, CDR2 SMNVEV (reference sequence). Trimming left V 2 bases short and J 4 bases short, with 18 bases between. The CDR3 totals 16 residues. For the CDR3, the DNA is TGTGCCAGCAGTTTACTTGGAGGGGGCGGGGGGTACGAGCAGTACTTC. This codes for CASSLLGGGGGYEQYF.

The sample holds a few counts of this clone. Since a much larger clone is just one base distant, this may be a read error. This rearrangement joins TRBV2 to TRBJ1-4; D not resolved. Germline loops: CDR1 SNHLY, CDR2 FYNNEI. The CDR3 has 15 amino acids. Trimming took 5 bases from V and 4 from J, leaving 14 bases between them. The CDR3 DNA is TGTGCCAGCAGTAAGGGATTGACAATTAATGAAAAACTGTTTTTT. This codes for CASSKGLTINEKLFF.

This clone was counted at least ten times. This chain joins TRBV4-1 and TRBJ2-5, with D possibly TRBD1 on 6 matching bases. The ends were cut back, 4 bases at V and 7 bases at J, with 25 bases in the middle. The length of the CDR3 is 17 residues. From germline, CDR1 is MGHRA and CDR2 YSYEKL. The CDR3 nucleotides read TGCGCCAGCAGCCCTGGTCTCGAGGCAGGGGACCCTTTGACCCAGTACTTC. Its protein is CASSPGLEAGDPLTQYF.

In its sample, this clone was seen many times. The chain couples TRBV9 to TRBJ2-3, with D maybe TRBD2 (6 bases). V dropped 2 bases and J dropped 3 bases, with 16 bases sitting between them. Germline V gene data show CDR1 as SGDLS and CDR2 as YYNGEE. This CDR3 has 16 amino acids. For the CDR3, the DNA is TGTGCCAGCAGCGTCGGAACGGAGGGGTTGACAGATACGCAGTATTTT. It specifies CASSVGTEGLTDTQYF.

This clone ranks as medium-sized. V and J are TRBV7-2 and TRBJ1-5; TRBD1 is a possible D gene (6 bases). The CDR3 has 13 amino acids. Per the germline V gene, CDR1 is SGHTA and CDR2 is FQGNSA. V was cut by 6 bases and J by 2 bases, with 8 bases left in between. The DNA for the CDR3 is TGTGCCAGCAGTCCAGGGGGCAATCAGCCCCAGCATTTT. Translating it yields CASSPGGNQPQHF.

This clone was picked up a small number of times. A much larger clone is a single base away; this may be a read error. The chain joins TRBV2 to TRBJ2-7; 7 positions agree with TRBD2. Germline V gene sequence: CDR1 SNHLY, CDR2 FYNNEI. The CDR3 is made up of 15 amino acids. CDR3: CASSSPGRGVYDQYF. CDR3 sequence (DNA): TGCGCCAGCAGCTCACCGGGACGGGGGGTCTACGATCAGTACTTC.

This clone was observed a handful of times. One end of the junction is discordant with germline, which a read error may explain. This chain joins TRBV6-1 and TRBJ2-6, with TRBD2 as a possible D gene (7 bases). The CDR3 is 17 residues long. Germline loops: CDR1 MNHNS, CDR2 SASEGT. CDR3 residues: CASGGDMALSAANVLTF. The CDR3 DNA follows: TGTGCCAGCGGGGGGGACATGGCCTTATCTGCGGCCAACGTCCTGACTTTC.

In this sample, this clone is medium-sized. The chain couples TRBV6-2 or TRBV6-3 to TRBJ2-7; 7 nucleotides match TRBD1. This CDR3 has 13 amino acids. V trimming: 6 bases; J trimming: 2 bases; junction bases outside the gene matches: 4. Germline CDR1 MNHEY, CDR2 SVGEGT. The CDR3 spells CASSTGETYEQYF. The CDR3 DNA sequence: TGTGCCAGCAGCACAGGGGAAACCTACGAGCAGTACTTC.

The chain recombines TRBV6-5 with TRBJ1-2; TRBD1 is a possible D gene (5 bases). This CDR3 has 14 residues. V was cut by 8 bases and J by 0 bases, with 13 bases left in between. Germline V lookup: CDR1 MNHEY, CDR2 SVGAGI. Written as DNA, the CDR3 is TGTGCCAGCTGTTCGGGAGGGGCTAACTATGGCTACACCTTC. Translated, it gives CASCSGGANYGYTF.

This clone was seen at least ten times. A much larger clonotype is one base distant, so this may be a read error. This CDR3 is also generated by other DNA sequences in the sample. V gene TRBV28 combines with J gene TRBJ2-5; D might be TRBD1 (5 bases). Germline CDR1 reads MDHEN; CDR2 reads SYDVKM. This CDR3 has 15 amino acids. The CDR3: CASSSLQALQETQYF. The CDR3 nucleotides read TGCGCCAGCAGTTCCTTACAGGCGCTCCAAGAGACCCAGTACTTC. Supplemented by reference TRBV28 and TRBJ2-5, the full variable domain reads DVKVTQSSRYLVKRTGEKVFLECVQDMDHENMFWYRQDPGLGLRLIYFSYDVKMKEKGDIPEGYSVSREKKERFSLILESASTNQTSMYLCASSSLQALQETQYFGPGTRLLVL.

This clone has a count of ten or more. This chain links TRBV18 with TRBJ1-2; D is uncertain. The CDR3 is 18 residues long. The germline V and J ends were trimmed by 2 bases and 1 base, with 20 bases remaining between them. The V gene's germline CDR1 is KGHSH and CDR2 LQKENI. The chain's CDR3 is CASSPGLQAGWGNYGYTF. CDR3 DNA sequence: TGTGCCAGCTCACCAGGTCTTCAGGCAGGTTGGGGTAACTATGGCTACACCTTC.

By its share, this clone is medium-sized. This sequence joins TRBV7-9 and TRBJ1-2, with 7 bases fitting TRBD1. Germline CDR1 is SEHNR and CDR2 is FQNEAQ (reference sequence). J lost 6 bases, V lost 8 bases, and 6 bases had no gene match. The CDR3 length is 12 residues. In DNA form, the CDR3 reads TGTGCCAGCGGGCAGGGGGTAGATGGCTACACCTTC. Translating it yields CASGQGVDGYTF.

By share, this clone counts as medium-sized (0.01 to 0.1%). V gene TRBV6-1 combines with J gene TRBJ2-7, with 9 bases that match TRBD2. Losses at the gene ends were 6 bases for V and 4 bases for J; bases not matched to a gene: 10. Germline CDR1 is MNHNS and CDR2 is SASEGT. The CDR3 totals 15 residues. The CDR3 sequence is CASSPVAGALYEQYV. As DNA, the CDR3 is TGTGCCAGCAGCCCCGTAGCGGGAGCCCTTTACGAGCAGTACGTC.